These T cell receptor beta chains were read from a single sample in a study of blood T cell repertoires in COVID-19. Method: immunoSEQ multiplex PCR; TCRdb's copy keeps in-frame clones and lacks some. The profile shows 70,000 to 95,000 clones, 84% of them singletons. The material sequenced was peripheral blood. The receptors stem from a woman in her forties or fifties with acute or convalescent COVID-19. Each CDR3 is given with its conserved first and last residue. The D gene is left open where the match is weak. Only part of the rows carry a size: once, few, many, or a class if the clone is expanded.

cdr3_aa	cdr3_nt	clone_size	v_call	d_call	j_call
CASSLVGDGYTF	TGTGCCAGCAGCTTAGTAGGAGACGGCTACACCTTC	.	TRBV7-8	.	TRBJ1-2
CASSRRGVSYEQYF	TGTGCCAGCAGCCGTCGGGGTGTCTCCTACGAGCAGTACTTC	.	TRBV5-6	.	TRBJ2-7
CASRPPGQGMGNTIYF	TGTGCCAGCAGACCTCCCGGACAGGGAATGGGAAACACCATATATTTT	.	TRBV7-8	TRBD1	TRBJ1-3
CASSERGSTGSYTF	TGTGCCAGCAGTGAAAGGGGGTCCACAGGCAGCTACACCTTC	once	TRBV2	.	TRBJ1-2
CASSYGREGETQYF	TGTGCCAGCAGTTACGGACGGGAAGGGGAGACCCAGTACTTC	.	TRBV6-2/TRBV6-3	.	TRBJ2-5
CASSQQGNEQFF	TGCGCCAGCAGCCAACAGGGTAATGAGCAGTTCTTC	.	TRBV5-1	.	TRBJ2-1
CASSLVGGMAYEQYF	TGTGCCAGCAGCTTAGTTGGGGGGATGGCCTACGAGCAGTACTTC	.	TRBV11-1	.	TRBJ2-7
CASSRSGSKDEQYF	TGTGCCAGCAGCCGAAGCGGGAGTAAGGACGAGCAGTACTTC	.	TRBV7-9	TRBD2	TRBJ2-7
CASSWGPVPDTQYF	TGTGCCAGCAGCTGGGGGCCGGTTCCAGATACGCAGTATTTT	.	TRBV5-4	.	TRBJ2-3
CASSFRDRGTGELFF	TGTGCCAGCAGTTTCCGGGACAGAGGCACCGGGGAGCTGTTTTTT	.	TRBV6-2/TRBV6-3	TRBD1	TRBJ2-2
CASSVGTGPNEKLFF	TGTGCCAGCAGTGTTGGGACAGGGCCCAATGAAAAACTGTTTTTT	.	TRBV6-4	TRBD1	TRBJ1-4
CASSRQGNYGYTF	TGTGCCAGCAGCCGACAGGGGAACTATGGCTACACCTTC	.	TRBV12-3/TRBV12-4	TRBD1	TRBJ1-2
CASSQALSGVKTQYF	TGCGCCAGCAGCCAAGCTCTCTCGGGAGTGAAGACCCAGTACTTC	.	TRBV4-3	.	TRBJ2-5
CASSLLSTAMNTEAFF	TGTGCCAGCAGCTTACTGTCGACAGCCATGAACACTGAAGCTTTCTTT	.	TRBV7-8	.	TRBJ1-1
CASSTQGVGPYEQYF	TGTGCCAGTAGTACCCAGGGGGTAGGTCCCTACGAGCAGTACTTC	.	TRBV19	TRBD1	TRBJ2-7
CASSPDRGHEQYF	TGTGCCAGCAGCCCAGACAGGGGCCACGAGCAGTACTTC	.	TRBV6-2/TRBV6-3	TRBD1	TRBJ2-7
CASHRDNSGANVLTF	TGTGCCAGCCACCGGGACAACTCTGGGGCCAACGTCCTGACTTTC	.	TRBV7-8	.	TRBJ2-6
CASSYQDREGYEQYF	TGTGCCAGCAGCTACCAGGACAGGGAAGGCTACGAGCAGTACTTC	once	TRBV7-6	TRBD1	TRBJ2-7
CASSLNSYNEQFF	TGTGCCAGCAGCTTAAACAGTTACAATGAGCAGTTCTTC	.	TRBV7-3	.	TRBJ2-1
CASGAFEGGEKLFF	TGTGCCAGCGGCGCCTTCGAGGGTGGTGAAAAACTGTTTTTT	.	TRBV6-6	.	TRBJ1-4
CASSEARATGELFF	TGTGCCAGCAGTGAAGCCAGGGCGACCGGGGAGCTGTTTTTT	few	TRBV6-1	.	TRBJ2-2
CAIKDRPDEKLFF	TGTGCCATAAAGGACAGACCTGATGAAAAACTGTTTTTT	.	TRBV12-3/TRBV12-4	.	TRBJ1-4
CASSHNRQEGEQFF	TGTGCCAGCAGCCATAATCGACAAGAGGGTGAGCAGTTCTTC	.	TRBV16	.	TRBJ2-1
CAISGGGPWVLTF	TGTGCCATCAGTGGCGGGGGCCCCTGGGTCCTGACTTTC	.	TRBV10-3	.	TRBJ2-6
CASSRLFGVSDATNEKLFF	TGTGCCAGCAGTCGCTTGTTTGGTGTTTCAGATGCAACTAATGAAAAACTGTTTTTT	.	TRBV6-6	.	TRBJ1-4
CASSPQTGDGYTF	TGTGCCAGCAGTCCCCAGACAGGGGATGGCTACACCTTC	.	TRBV12-3/TRBV12-4	TRBD1	TRBJ1-2
CAWAVEAGTEAFF	TGTGCCTGGGCTGTGGAGGCGGGCACTGAAGCTTTCTTT	.	TRBV30	.	TRBJ1-1
CASSLGAVSNEQFF	TGTGCCAGCAGCTTAGGGGCAGTTAGCAATGAGCAGTTCTTC	.	TRBV7-2	.	TRBJ2-1
CASSIRTGSTDTQYF	TGTGCCAGTAGTATAAGGACAGGGAGCACAGATACGCAGTATTTT	.	TRBV19	TRBD1	TRBJ2-3
CASSRRLAGETQYF	TGTGCCAGCAGCCGCCGACTAGCGGGGGAGACCCAGTACTTC	.	TRBV3-1/TRBV3-2	TRBD2	TRBJ2-5
CASSPGTGTYEQYF	TGTGCCAGCTCCCCAGGGACAGGGACCTACGAGCAGTACTTC	.	TRBV18	TRBD1	TRBJ2-7
CASSPSAQGRYTDTQYF	TGTGCCAGCAGCCCTTCTGCTCAGGGGCGATACACAGATACGCAGTATTTT	.	TRBV11-2	.	TRBJ2-3
CASSSSRDSSYNEQFF	TGTGCCAGCAGTTCCTCCCGGGATAGCTCCTACAATGAGCAGTTCTTC	.	TRBV28	.	TRBJ2-1
CASSTLAPRTGELFF	TGTGCCAGCAGTACCCTAGCTCCTAGGACCGGGGAGCTGTTTTTT	.	TRBV6-5	.	TRBJ2-2
CASSLNQGFSGNTIYF	TGTGCCAGCAGCTTGAACCAGGGTTTCTCTGGAAACACCATATATTTT	once	TRBV5-8	.	TRBJ1-3
CASSLRAGLGYTF	TGTGCCAGCAGCTTAAGGGCGGGACTCGGCTACACCTTC	.	TRBV7-3	.	TRBJ1-2
CASSMDRYGEWGGYTF	TGTGCCAGTAGTATGGACAGATATGGCGAGTGGGGCGGCTACACCTTC	.	TRBV19	.	TRBJ1-2
CASSLSLSYEQYF	TGTGCCAGCAGTTTAAGCCTCTCCTACGAGCAGTACTTC	.	TRBV27	.	TRBJ2-7
CASSLGTAGIETQYF	TGTGCCAGCAGCTTAGGAACGGCGGGAATAGAGACCCAGTACTTC	.	TRBV7-2	.	TRBJ2-5
CSASGGSGIPYGYTF	TGCAGTGCTAGTGGAGGTTCGGGAATTCCCTATGGCTACACCTTC	.	TRBV20-1	.	TRBJ1-2
CASSVTRGQPYNEQFF	TGTGCCAGCAGTGTAACAAGGGGGCAACCCTACAATGAGCAGTTCTTC	once	TRBV6-4	TRBD1	TRBJ2-1
CASSQQVSSYNEQFF	TGTGCCAGCAGCCAGCAGGTGAGCTCCTACAATGAGCAGTTCTTC	once	TRBV11-2	.	TRBJ2-1
CASSPTRAGAGAKNIQYF	TGTGCCAGCAGCCCTACCCGAGCGGGGGCGGGGGCCAAAAACATTCAGTACTTC	.	TRBV9	TRBD2	TRBJ2-4
CASSLQTGGYEQYF	TGCGCCAGCAGCTTGCAGACAGGGGGTTACGAGCAGTACTTC	few	TRBV5-1	TRBD1	TRBJ2-7
CASSHRSLGGEQFF	TGTGCCAGCAGCCACAGGTCCTTGGGGGGTGAGCAGTTCTTC	.	TRBV11-1	.	TRBJ2-1
CASSHPGLATYEQYF	TGCGCCAGCAGCCATCCGGGACTAGCGACCTACGAGCAGTACTTC	.	TRBV4-1	TRBD2	TRBJ2-7
CATSRALLAGGPNEQFF	TGTGCCACCAGCAGAGCCTTACTAGCGGGGGGGCCTAATGAGCAGTTCTTC	.	TRBV15	TRBD2	TRBJ2-1
CASSETRGEQETQYF	TGTGCCAGCAGTGAAACCCGGGGGGAGCAGGAGACCCAGTACTTC	.	TRBV2	TRBD2	TRBJ2-5
CASGWDRGSTQYF	TGTGCTAGTGGATGGGACAGGGGGTCCACCCAGTACTTC	.	TRBV12-5	TRBD1	TRBJ2-5
CASRDTTGQPQHF	TGTGCCAGCAGGGACACTACCGGGCAGCCCCAGCATTTT	.	TRBV6-5	.	TRBJ1-5
CASSQEAGKKAGELFF	TGTGCCAGCAGCCAAGAGGCAGGGAAGAAGGCCGGGGAGCTGTTTTTT	.	TRBV4-2	.	TRBJ2-2
CASSQDSSGNTEAFF	TGCGCCAGCAGCCAAGATAGTTCAGGGAACACTGAAGCTTTCTTT	once	TRBV4-3	.	TRBJ1-1